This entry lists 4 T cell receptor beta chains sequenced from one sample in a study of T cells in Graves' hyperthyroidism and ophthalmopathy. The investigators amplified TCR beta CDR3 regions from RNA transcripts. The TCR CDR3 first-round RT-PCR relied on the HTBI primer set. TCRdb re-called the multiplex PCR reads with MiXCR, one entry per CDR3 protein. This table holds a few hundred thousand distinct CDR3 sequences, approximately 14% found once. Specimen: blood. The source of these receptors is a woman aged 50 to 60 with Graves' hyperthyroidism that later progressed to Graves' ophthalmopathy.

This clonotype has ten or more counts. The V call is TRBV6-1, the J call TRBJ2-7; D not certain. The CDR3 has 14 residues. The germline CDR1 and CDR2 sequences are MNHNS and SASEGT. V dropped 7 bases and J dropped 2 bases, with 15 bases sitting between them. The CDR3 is CASTPGAHAYEQYF. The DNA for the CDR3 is TGTGCCAGCACCCCAGGAGCACATGCCTACGAGCAGTACTTC.

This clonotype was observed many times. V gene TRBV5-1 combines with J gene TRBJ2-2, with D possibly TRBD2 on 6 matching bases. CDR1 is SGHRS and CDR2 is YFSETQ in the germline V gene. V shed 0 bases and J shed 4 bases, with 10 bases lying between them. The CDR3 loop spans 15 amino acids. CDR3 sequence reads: CASSLDLASTGELFF. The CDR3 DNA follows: TGCGCCAGCAGCTTGGACCTAGCGAGCACCGGGGAGCTGTTTTTT.

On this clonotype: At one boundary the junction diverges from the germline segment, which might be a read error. The CDR3 sequence: CASSPPYQTDGCTF. CDR3 coding DNA: TGTGCCAGCAGTCCTCCTTACCAAACAGATGGCTGCACCTTC. The genes are TRBV2 and TRBJ1-2, with D unresolved. CDR1 is SNHLY, CDR2 FYNNEI, per germline. This CDR3 has 14 amino acids.

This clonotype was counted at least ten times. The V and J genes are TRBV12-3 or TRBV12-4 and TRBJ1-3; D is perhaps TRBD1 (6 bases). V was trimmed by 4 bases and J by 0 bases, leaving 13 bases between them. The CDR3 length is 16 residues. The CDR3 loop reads CASSSRRTDSGNTIYF. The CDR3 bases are TGTGCCAGCAGTTCCCGACGGACAGACTCTGGAAACACCATATATTTT.